The 27 T cell receptor beta chains reported below all come from one sample, sequenced in a study of T cells after yellow fever vaccination. One entry per CDR3 protein results from TCRdb running MiXCR on the 5' RACE reads. Here the sample spans fewer than 650,000 distinct CDR3 sequences, roughly 22% being singletons. This sample comprised PBMCs, obtained roughly 20 days after the first yellow fever vaccination. The receptors come from a man aged 18 to 30 who received the YFV17D yellow fever vaccine.

About this clonotype: The CDR3 end shows no conserved phenylalanine or tryptophan, and so a read error is likely. The rearrangement uses TRBV6-1 and TRBJ1-2; D call uncertain. This CDR3 is built from 14 residues. Germline V CDR1 and CDR2: MNHNS, SASEGT. V shed 8 bases and J shed 4 bases, with 17 bases lying between them. CDR3 loop: CASAERAEGYGYTL. The CDR3 DNA sequence: TGTGCCAGCGCGGAGCGGGCCGAAGGCTATGGCTACACCTTG.

This chain joins TRBV7-9 and TRBJ1-6; D unresolved. With 6 bases removed from V and 11 bases from J, the gap between germline ends came to 17 bases. CDR3 size: 14 residues. Per the germline V gene, CDR1 is SEHNR and CDR2 is FQNEAQ (reference sequence). CDR3 nucleotide sequence: TGTGCCAGCAGTCCGGACTCACCTCGTACACCCCTCCACTTT. Translated: CASSPDSPRTPLHF.

The V call is TRBV5-5, the J call TRBJ1-5; D possibly corresponds to TRBD1 (5 bases). Germline CDR1 reads SGHKS; CDR2 reads YYEKEE (reference sequence). Trimming took 4 bases from V and 3 from J, leaving 11 bases between them. There are 14 residues in the CDR3. The CDR3 here is CASSGTGANQPQHF. The DNA of the CDR3 is TGTGCCAGCAGCGGAACCGGGGCCAATCAGCCCCAGCATTTT.

J is TRBJ2-1 and V is TRBV11-2; D is perhaps TRBD1 (6 bases). CDR1 is SGHAT, CDR2 FQNNGV, per germline. With 6 bases removed from V and 5 bases from J, the gap between germline ends came to 8 bases. The CDR3 contains 12 residues. The CDR3 DNA reads TGTGCCAGCAGGCACAGGGACAATGAGCAGTTCTTC. As protein: CASRHRDNEQFF.

The chain links TRBV14 to TRBJ2-5; possible D gene TRBD2, 5 bases. The CDR3 loop spans 12 amino acids. V was clipped by 1 base and J by 7 bases, with 7 bases between them. The germline V gene has CDR1 SGHDN and CDR2 FVKESK. DNA for the CDR3: TGTGCCAGCAGCCAAGGGCGGGCGACCCAGTACTTC. Its translation is CASSQGRATQYF.

This clonotype turned up a few times. The chain recombines TRBV29-1 with TRBJ1-1; D remains unclear. This CDR3 comprises 12 residues. CDR1 and CDR2 (germline): SQVTM, ANQGSEA. Deletions cut 6 bases from V and 2 bases from J, with 10 bases between. The CDR3 here is CSVFKGNTEAFF. The CDR3 coding sequence is TGCAGCGTCTTCAAGGGTAACACTGAAGCTTTCTTT.

This clonotype has only one observation. The chain combines TRBV12-5 with TRBJ2-1; 8 positions agree with TRBD1. The CDR3 is 14 residues long. Germline V gives CDR1 LGHNT, CDR2 FRNRAP. Trimming took 6 bases from V and 4 from J; bases not matched to a gene: 5. The CDR3 DNA reads as TGTGCTAGTGGCTATGGGACAGGATACAATGAGCAGTTCTTC. Encoded protein: CASGYGTGYNEQFF.

V and J are TRBV14 and TRBJ1-2; D remains ambiguous. The CDR3 is 13 amino acids. Trimming stripped 0 bases from V and 4 bases from J, with 6 bases between. Looked up from germline, CDR1 is SGHDN and CDR2 is FVKESK. CDR3 loop: CASSQDFLYGYTF. The CDR3, as DNA: TGTGCCAGCAGCCAAGATTTCCTCTATGGCTACACCTTC.

This clonotype was found a few times. This chain links TRBV5-1 with TRBJ2-1; a possible D gene is TRBD2 (6 bases). This CDR3 comprises 13 residues. Trimming removed 3 bases from V and 7 bases from J, with 11 bases in between. Germline V gene sequence: CDR1 SGHRS, CDR2 YFSETQ. Here the CDR3 reads CASSSLGLNEQFF. DNA of the CDR3: TGCGCCAGCAGCTCTTTGGGACTTAATGAGCAGTTCTTC. The full variable domain, its missing parts supplied by reference TRBV5-1 and TRBJ2-1, is KAGVTQTPRYLIKTRGQQVTLSCSPISGHRSVSWYQQTPGQGLQFLFEYFSETQRNKGNFPGRFSGRQFSNSRSEMNVSTLELGDSALYLCASSSLGLNEQFFGPGTRLTVL.

This clonotype was picked up a small number of times. The V gene is TRBV7-9, the J gene TRBJ2-4; D is unresolved. V gave up 5 bases and J gave up 6 bases, with 14 bases separating them. The germline CDR1 and CDR2 sequences are SEHNR and FQNEAQ (reference sequence). The CDR3 is made up of 14 amino acids. The CDR3 loop reads CASSVESRRNIQYF. The CDR3 DNA follows: TGTGCCAGCAGCGTAGAAAGTCGGAGAAACATTCAGTACTTC.

This chain uses TRBV7-9 with TRBJ2-1; 11 nucleotides agree with TRBD2. CDR1 is SEHNR and CDR2 is FQNEAQ in the germline V gene (reference sequence). J was trimmed by 15 bases and V by 1 base; bases with no gene match: 8. This CDR3 is 14 amino acids long. As DNA, the CDR3 is TGTGCCAGCAGCTTAGTGGCTAGCGGGGGGTCCGGGTTCTTC. Residues: CASSLVASGGSGFF. Looking up the rest from reference TRBV7-9 and TRBJ2-1 gives the full variable domain: DTGVSQNPRHKITKRGQNVTFRCDPISEHNRLYWYRQTLGQGPEFLTYFQNEAQLEKSRLLSDRFSAERPKGSFSTLEIQRTEQGDSAMYLCASSLVASGGSGFFGPGTRLTVL.

The V gene is TRBV5-1, the J gene TRBJ2-2; D is perhaps TRBD2 (6 bases). V was cut by 1 base and J by 10 bases, with 11 bases left in between. Germline CDR1 SGHRS, CDR2 YFSETQ. The CDR3 is 13 residues long. As DNA, the CDR3 is TGCGCCAGCAGCTTGAACGGGAGAGTGGAGCTGTTTTTT. This encodes CASSLNGRVELFF. Full variable domain (missing parts from reference TRBV5-1 and TRBJ2-2): KAGVTQTPRYLIKTRGQQVTLSCSPISGHRSVSWYQQTPGQGLQFLFEYFSETQRNKGNFPGRFSGRQFSNSRSEMNVSTLELGDSALYLCASSLNGRVELFFGEGSRLTVL.

V gene TRBV23-1 combines with J gene TRBJ1-4, with D maybe TRBD1 (6 bases). TRBV23-1 is sorted into the ORF group, with uncertain function. The CDR3 sequence is 13 residues long. V lost 3 bases and J 13 bases, leaving 15 bases between the germline ends. In DNA form, the CDR3 reads TGCGCCAGCAGTCATTCCACCCCAGGGGCACTGTTTTTT. This encodes CASSHSTPGALFF.

This sequence joins TRBV7-8 and TRBJ2-1, with D maybe TRBD1 (6 bases). The CDR3 length is 13 residues. V gave up 4 bases and J gave up 9 bases, with 13 bases separating them. The germline V gene has CDR1 SGHVS and CDR2 FQNEAQ. DNA for the CDR3: TGTGCCAGCAGCTCCAACCAGGGGTCTGAGCAGTTCTTC. Translation: CASSSNQGSEQFF.

The rearrangement uses TRBV9 and TRBJ1-3; D perhaps matches TRBD1 (5 bases). From germline, CDR1 is SGDLS and CDR2 YYNGEE. The V end lost 3 bases, the J end lost 0 bases, and 22 bases lay between the germline ends. CDR3 length equals 19 residues. CDR3 in DNA: TGTGCCAGCAGCGAGAGGGGCGGCGAGGACTATTCCTCTGGAAACACCATATATTTT. It is translated as CASSERGGEDYSSGNTIYF.

The rearrangement uses TRBV7-3 and TRBJ2-6; D uncertain. The germline V gene has CDR1 SGHTA and CDR2 FQGTGA. V gave up 4 bases and J gave up 0 bases, with 10 bases separating them. The CDR3 is 16 amino acids. The CDR3: CASSYTGSSGANVLTF. In DNA form, the CDR3 reads TGTGCCAGCAGCTATACGGGTAGCTCTGGGGCCAACGTCCTGACTTTC.

The table lists this clonotype with a few counts. The chain's CDR3 is CASSSPTGINGGLAYEQYF. In nucleotides, the CDR3 is TGTGCCAGCTCATCCCCGACAGGAATTAATGGAGGTCTAGCCTACGAGCAGTACTTC. The rearrangement links TRBV18 to TRBJ2-7, with TRBD1 as a possible D gene (6 bases). This CDR3 region has 19 residues. The V end was cut by 5 bases, the J end by 2 bases, with 28 bases between. CDR1 and CDR2 from the germline V gene are KGHSH and LQKENI. Full variable domain (remainder filled in from reference TRBV18 and TRBJ2-7): NAGVMQNPRHLVRRRGQEARLRCSPMKGHSHVYWYRQLPEEGLKFMVYLQKENIIDESGMPKERFSAEFPKEGPSILRIQQVVRGDSAAYFCASSSPTGINGGLAYEQYFGPGTRLTVT.

This clonotype was counted a few times. This sequence joins TRBV7-2 and TRBJ1-5; weak D call: TRBD1 (6 bases). The CDR3 has 14 amino acids. Looked up from germline, CDR1 is SGHTA and CDR2 is FQGNSA. Deletions cut 2 bases from V and 4 bases from J, with 9 bases between. The CDR3 region has the DNA TGTGCCAGCAGCTTATATACAGGGAATCAGCCCCAGCATTTT. Translating it yields CASSLYTGNQPQHF.

This chain joins TRBV15 and TRBJ1-1, with D uncertain. Germline V gene sequence: CDR1 LNHNV, CDR2 YYDKDF (reference sequence). The length of the CDR3 is 13 residues. V was trimmed by 0 bases and J by 11 bases, leaving 13 bases between them. Written as DNA, the CDR3 is TGTGCCACCAGCAGAGATGTTCCCCGGGCGGCTTTCTTT. Its protein product is CATSRDVPRAAFF.

The chain has TRBV12-3 or TRBV12-4 and TRBJ2-1; TRBD2 matches at 10 bases. The length of the CDR3 is 14 residues. Trimming cost V 6 bases and J 8 bases; bases outside gene matches: 7. The CDR3: CASSRTSGRDEQFF. CDR3 nucleotides: TGTGCCAGCAGCCGGACTAGCGGACGGGATGAGCAGTTCTTC.

V usage is TRBV2 and J usage is TRBJ2-1; 8 nucleotides match TRBD2. Germline V gene sequence: CDR1 SNHLY, CDR2 FYNNEI. The CDR3 has 14 residues. Trimming cost V 3 bases and J 8 bases; bases outside gene matches: 6. CDR3 nucleotide sequence: TGTGCCAGCAGTGAGCCGGGACTAGGCGATGAGCAGTTCTTC. Translation: CASSEPGLGDEQFF.

V is TRBV7-8 and J is TRBJ2-7; D may be TRBD1 (6 bases). Per germline, CDR1 SGHVS and CDR2 FQNEAQ. There are 13 residues in the CDR3. V lost 6 bases and J lost 4, with 13 bases in between. The CDR3 reads CASSWDTLYEQYV. The CDR3 DNA follows: TGTGCCAGCAGTTGGGACACTTTATACGAGCAGTACGTC.

V usage is TRBV4-3 and J usage is TRBJ2-7; a possible D gene is TRBD1 (9 bases). V lost 3 bases and J lost 4, with 19 bases in between. The CDR3 is 16 residues long. CDR1 LGHNA and CDR2 YSLEER come from the germline V gene. CDR3 region: CASSQDGTGTSYEQYF. The DNA for the CDR3 is TGCGCCAGCAGCCAGGACGGGACAGGGACTAGTTACGAGCAGTACTTC.

This clonotype was observed a handful of times. The chain couples TRBV30 to TRBJ2-3; perhaps TRBD2 as D (6 bases). Germline V CDR1 and CDR2: GTSNPN, SVGIG (reference sequence). Trimming pared 0 bases from V and 4 bases from J, leaving 11 bases between. This CDR3 spans 14 amino acids. The CDR3 loop is CAWSVTASADTQYF. The CDR3 nucleotides read TGTGCCTGGAGTGTGACAGCTAGCGCAGATACGCAGTATTTT. Looking up the rest from reference TRBV30 and TRBJ2-3 gives the full variable domain: SQTIHQWPATLVQPVGSPLSLECTVEGTSNPNLYWYRQAAGRGLQLLFYSVGIGQISSEVPQNLSASRPQDRQFILSSKKLLLSDSGFYLCAWSVTASADTQYFGPGTRLTVL.

This clonotype was seen a handful of times. This chain uses TRBV20-1 with TRBJ2-3; D perhaps matches TRBD2 (5 bases). The CDR3 loop spans 16 amino acids. Between the trimmed V and J ends, which lost 0 bases and 4 bases, there was a span of 17 bases. The germline gives CDR1 DFQATT, CDR2 SNEGSKA (reference sequence). CDR3 loop: CSAREPPGWGADTQYF. DNA for the CDR3: TGCAGTGCTAGAGAACCCCCGGGGTGGGGAGCAGATACGCAGTATTTT.

The sample holds a few counts of this clonotype. The chain carries TRBV6-1 and TRBJ2-3, with 9 bases that match TRBD2. The junction had 4 bases not matched to a gene; V was cut back by 6 bases and J by 3 bases. This CDR3 has 14 amino acids. CDR1 and CDR2 from the germline V gene are MNHNS and SASEGT. CDR3 coding DNA: TGTGCCAGCAGCATAGCGGGGGCAACAGATACGCAGTATTTT. This encodes CASSIAGATDTQYF.

Here the CDR3 reads CASSIKTGLEQFF. The CDR3, as DNA: TGTGCCAGCAGTATAAAAACAGGGCTTGAGCAGTTCTTC. The genes are TRBV12-3 or TRBV12-4 and TRBJ2-1; D is possibly TRBD1 (6 bases). CDR3 length: 13 amino acids. V was clipped by 5 bases and J by 9 bases, with 14 bases between them.